Following are 18 T cell receptor beta chains from one sample sequenced in a study of Ad26.COV2.S vaccination and SARS-CoV-2 variants. The table came from immunoSEQ multiplex PCR; TCRdb's copy has only in-frame clones and leaves some out. The sample records about 320,000 clones, roughly 90% being singletons. Treatment noted: around 19 received Ad26.COV2.S at low or high dose, single or two shots; several received placebo; per-sample allocation not given. The samples date from day 63 after the first vaccine or placebo injection. The source material was peripheral blood, sampled in a trial of Ad26.COV2.S vaccine versus placebo. These receptors came from a person between 18 and 60 years old who received the Ad26.COV2.S COVID-19 vaccine or a placebo.

The sample holds a few counts of this clone. V is TRBV19 and J is TRBJ1-6, with a weak D call TRBD1 (5 bases). This CDR3 is built from 13 residues. V lost 7 bases, J lost 10 bases, and 14 bases lay in between. Per germline, CDR1 LNHDA and CDR2 SQIVND (reference sequence). DNA for the CDR3: TGTGCCAGTACACAGGTGGGGGGGTCACCCCTCCACTTT. Its protein is CASTQVGGSPLHF.

This sequence joins TRBV6-1 and TRBJ2-3; 7 bases are shared with TRBD1. V lost 0 bases, J lost 0 bases, and 3 bases stayed unmatched. Germline CDR1 and CDR2: MNHNS and SASEGT. There are 16 residues in the CDR3. The CDR3 sequence is CASSEASQGSTDTQYF. The CDR3 DNA sequence: TGTGCCAGCAGTGAAGCCTCACAGGGGAGCACAGATACGCAGTATTTT.

The chain recombines TRBV10-3 with TRBJ1-2; possible D gene TRBD1, 6 bases. The CDR3 sequence is 14 residues long. Per germline, CDR1 ENHRY and CDR2 SYGVKD. Trimming took off 5 bases at V and 5 bases at J, with 15 bases between the two ends. DNA of the CDR3: TGTGCCATCAGTCCCACGGGACAATTATATGGCTACACCTTC. Translated, it gives CAISPTGQLYGYTF.

This clone was seen a single time. V usage is TRBV12-5 and J usage is TRBJ2-1, with TRBD2 matching over 8 bases. CDR1 LGHNT and CDR2 FRNRAP come from the germline V gene. The CDR3 has 13 amino acids. CDR3 nucleotides: TGTGCGGGGTCTAGCGGGCTTTACAATGAGCAGTTCTTC. Translation gives CAGSSGLYNEQFF.

This rearrangement joins TRBV28 to TRBJ2-5, with a possible D match to TRBD1 (5 bases). Germline loops: CDR1 MDHEN, CDR2 SYDVKM. The V end was cut by 2 bases, the J end by 5 bases, with 15 bases between. The CDR3 is made up of 15 amino acids. Here the CDR3 reads CASSLGGARKETQYF. CDR3 DNA: TGTGCCAGCAGTTTAGGTGGGGCTAGAAAGGAGACCCAGTACTTC.

This sequence joins TRBV9 and TRBJ2-5; 10 bases align to TRBD2. Germline lookup yields CDR1 SGDLS and CDR2 YYNGEE. J gave up 5 bases and V 1 base, and 8 bases lay outside the gene matches. The CDR3 sequence is 16 residues long. This chain's CDR3 is CASSVFSGGAGETQYF. The CDR3 DNA reads as TGTGCCAGCAGCGTATTCAGCGGGGGGGCCGGTGAGACCCAGTACTTC. The full variable domain, completed using reference TRBV9 and TRBJ2-5, is DSGVTQTPKHLITATGQRVTLRCSPRSGDLSVYWYQQSLDQGLQFLIQYYNGEERAKGNILERFSAQQFPDLHSELNLSSLELGDSALYFCASSVFSGGAGETQYFGPGTRLLVL.

The chain is built from TRBV6-2 or TRBV6-3 and TRBJ2-1; D is possibly TRBD1 (5 bases). Trimming left V 2 bases short and J 0 bases short, with 17 bases between. The CDR3 runs 18 residues. CDR1 and CDR2 (germline): MNHEY, SVGEGT. This chain's CDR3 is CASSYEVGRPSSYNEQFF. CDR3 in DNA: TGTGCCAGCAGTTACGAGGTGGGGCGCCCTAGCTCCTACAATGAGCAGTTCTTC.

The chain uses TRBV27 and TRBJ2-7; possible D gene TRBD1, 7 bases. The CDR3 extends over 16 amino acids. V was trimmed by 5 bases and J by 0 bases, leaving 17 bases between them. Per germline, CDR1 MNHEY and CDR2 SMNVEV (reference sequence). CDR3 residues: CASSPSWGDSSYEQYF. In DNA form, the CDR3 reads TGTGCCAGCAGTCCCTCGTGGGGGGACAGCTCCTACGAGCAGTACTTC.

This rearrangement joins TRBV10-3 to TRBJ1-2; TRBD1 matches 7 bases. J lost 4 bases, V lost 2 bases, and 4 bases had no gene match. This CDR3 region has 14 residues. Germline V gene lookup returns CDR1 ENHRY and CDR2 SYGVKD. CDR3 sequence: CAISEPDRSYGYTF. CDR3 coding DNA: TGTGCCATCAGTGAGCCGGACAGGAGCTATGGCTACACCTTC.

For this clone: Additional DNA sequences in this sample encode the identical CDR3. J is TRBJ2-5 and V is TRBV9; D uncertain. With 0 bases removed from V and 3 bases from J, the gap between germline ends came to 9 bases. Germline CDR1 and CDR2: SGDLS and YYNGEE. The CDR3 contains 14 residues. The CDR3 nucleotides are TGTGCCAGCAGCGTAGGTGGGCGAGAAGAGACCCAGTACTTC. It encodes CASSVGGREETQYF.

V usage is TRBV5-5 and J usage is TRBJ2-7, with TRBD2 identical over 9 bases. The ends lost 3 bases at V and 1 base at J; junction bases unmatched: 5. The V gene's germline CDR1 is SGHKS and CDR2 YYEKEE (reference sequence). This CDR3 is built from 15 residues. CDR3 sequence reads: CASSWGLAGSYEQYV. Written as DNA, the CDR3 is TGTGCCAGCAGCTGGGGGCTAGCGGGATCCTACGAGCAGTACGTC.

This clone was picked up one time. The chain carries TRBV18 and TRBJ1-5, with 8 bases identical to TRBD1. Germline CDR1 and CDR2: KGHSH and LQKENI. Trimming cost V 4 bases and J 1 base; bases outside gene matches: 3. The CDR3 covers 15 residues. This CDR3 reads CASSRTGLSNQPQHF. DNA of the CDR3: TGTGCCAGCTCACGGACAGGGTTGAGCAATCAGCCCCAGCATTTT. The full variable domain, in which reference TRBV18 and TRBJ1-5 provide the parts outside the CDR3, is NAGVMQNPRHLVRRRGQEARLRCSPMKGHSHVYWYRQLPEEGLKFMVYLQKENIIDESGMPKERFSAEFPKEGPSILRIQQVVRGDSAAYFCASSRTGLSNQPQHFGDGTRLSIL.

This clone has a handful of counts. The rearrangement joins TRBV2 to TRBJ2-2; D not resolved. Germline V CDR1 and CDR2: SNHLY, FYNNEI. This CDR3 contains 14 residues. Deletions cut 2 bases from V and 4 bases from J, with 8 bases between. CDR3 DNA sequence: TGTGCCAGCAGTGAACGGATATTCACCGGGGAGCTGTTTTTT. This encodes CASSERIFTGELFF.

This clone was detected a few times. V usage is TRBV3-1 (or the pseudogene TRBV3-2) and J usage is TRBJ2-3, with 12 bases identical to TRBD2. Germline V gene lookup returns CDR1 LGHDT and CDR2 YNNKEL (reference sequence). V shed 3 bases and J 4 bases; nucleotides not matched to a gene: 2. CDR3 length equals 15 residues. CDR3 DNA: TGTGCCAGCAGCCAGACTAGCGGGGGTGCAGATACGCAGTATTTT. Translating gives CASSQTSGGADTQYF.

The V gene is TRBV19, the J gene TRBJ1-4; the D is unclear. V shed 3 bases and J shed 8 bases, with 10 bases lying between them. Looked up from germline, CDR1 is LNHDA and CDR2 is SQIVND (reference sequence). The CDR3 contains 13 residues. The CDR3 here is CASSITAVEKLFF. The CDR3 DNA follows: TGTGCCAGTAGTATTACAGCGGTCGAAAAACTGTTTTTT.

The chain has TRBV5-5 and TRBJ1-6; TRBD1 aligns across 7 bases. Germline CDR1 reads SGHKS; CDR2 reads YYEKEE (reference sequence). The trim removed 4 bases at V and 7 bases at J, leaving 2 bases unmatched. This CDR3 comprises 13 residues. The CDR3: CASSVTGNSPLHF. The CDR3 DNA follows: TGTGCCAGCAGCGTGACAGGGAATTCACCCCTCCACTTT. Complete variable domain (other parts from reference TRBV5-5 and TRBJ1-6): DAGVTQSPTHLIKTRGQQVTLRCSPISGHKSVSWYQQVLGQGPQFIFQYYEKEERGRGNFPDRFSARQFPNYSSELNVNALLLGDSALYLCASSVTGNSPLHFGNGTRLTVT.

A single count supports this clone. This chain joins TRBV9 and TRBJ2-7; D uncertain. The CDR3 covers 15 residues. V lost 2 bases, J lost 3 bases, and 15 bases lay in between. Germline CDR1 is SGDLS and CDR2 is YYNGEE. CDR3 sequence reads: CASSVTVSPSYEQYV. The DNA for the CDR3 is TGTGCCAGCAGCGTGACGGTCAGCCCGAGCTACGAGCAGTACGTC.

The chain combines TRBV7-9 with TRBJ1-1, with D hard to call. CDR3 length: 15 amino acids. Germline-derived CDR1 and CDR2 are SEHNR and FQNEAQ (reference sequence). V was shortened by 5 bases and J by 1 base, with 14 bases between the two germline ends. This CDR3 reads CASSPRVNENTEAFF. The CDR3 nucleotides are TGTGCCAGCAGCCCTAGGGTAAACGAGAACACTGAAGCTTTCTTT.